Presented here are 27 T cell receptor beta chains from one specimen sequenced in a study of cytomegalovirus exposure and HLA in healthy donors. Primers for the PCR totalled 60 Vbeta and 13 Jbeta. Assay used: immunoSEQ multiplex PCR; TCRdb lists only in-frame clones, some missing. The table lists about 190,000 clones, roughly 13% of them singletons, with about 7.8% in the top ten. Sequencing was done on a sample of PBMCs. The receptors derive from a man between 50 and 59 years old in good health and CMV-seropositive.

The chain employs TRBV9 and TRBJ2-1; 12 positions agree with TRBD2. CDR3 length: 17 amino acids. Looked up from germline, CDR1 is SGDLS and CDR2 is YYNGEE. V was clipped by 4 bases and J by 9 bases; unmatched bases: 14. CDR3 in amino acids: CASSMTLAGGRESEQFF. For the CDR3, the DNA is TGTGCCAGCAGCATGACGCTAGCGGGGGGGAGGGAGAGTGAGCAGTTCTTC.

The chain couples TRBV28 to TRBJ1-2, with D perhaps matching TRBD1 (5 bases). V lost 2 bases, J lost 7 bases, and 14 bases lay in between. This CDR3 contains 14 residues. From germline, CDR1 is MDHEN and CDR2 SYDVKM. CDR3 DNA sequence: TGTGCCAGCAGTTTAATCTTACAGGCTGGTGGCTACACCTTC. Its translation: CASSLILQAGGYTF.

In its sample, this clone was seen a few times. The chain is built from TRBV2 and TRBJ2-2; weak D call: TRBD2 (6 bases). V was cut by 2 bases and J by 6 bases, with 16 bases left in between. This CDR3 region has 16 residues. Germline V gene lookup returns CDR1 SNHLY and CDR2 FYNNEI. In nucleotides, the CDR3 is TGTGCCAGCAGTGAATTACTAGCTCTATTTGCCGGGGAGCTGTTTTTT. This translates into CASSELLALFAGELFF.

The chain carries TRBV7-2 and TRBJ2-5; maybe TRBD2 (5 bases). The CDR3 is made up of 13 amino acids. The germline V and J ends were trimmed by 5 bases and 7 bases, with 14 bases remaining between them. Germline CDR1 is SGHTA and CDR2 is FQGNSA. The CDR3 is CASSDDYLGTQYF. Here the CDR3 DNA reads TGTGCCAGCAGCGATGACTACCTCGGGACCCAGTACTTC.

In its sample, this clone was seen a few times. The CDR3 is CASSKTGIAEAFF. In DNA, the CDR3 is TGTGCCAGCAGTAAGACAGGGATCGCTGAAGCTTTCTTT. This chain uses TRBV25-1 with TRBJ1-1; 7 bases fit TRBD1. The ends lost 5 bases at V and 6 bases at J; junction bases unmatched: 6. The germline V gene has CDR1 MGHDK and CDR2 SYGVNS. The CDR3 extends over 13 amino acids. Together with reference TRBV25-1 and TRBJ1-1, the CDR3 gives the full variable domain: EADIYQTPRYLVIGTGKKITLECSQTMGHDKMYWYQQDPGMELHLIHYSYGVNSTEKGDLSSESTVSRIRTEHFPLTLESARPSHTSQYLCASSKTGIAEAFFGQGTRLTVV.

The rearrangement uses TRBV13 and TRBJ2-7; D call uncertain. Trimming left V 1 base short and J 5 bases short, with 3 bases between. Germline loops: CDR1 PRHDT, CDR2 FYEKMQ (reference sequence). The CDR3 is 11 residues long. CDR3 coding DNA: TGTGCCAGCAGCTTAGTTAACGAGCAGTACTTC. Encoded protein: CASSLVNEQYF.

This chain uses TRBV6-6 with TRBJ1-4; D remains unclear. Deletions cut 0 bases from V and 8 bases from J, with 4 bases between. The CDR3 sequence is 12 residues long. The V gene's germline CDR1 is MNHNY and CDR2 SVGAGI (reference sequence). CDR3 bases: TGTGCCAGCAGTTACTCGAGGGAAAAACTGTTTTTT. Its protein is CASSYSREKLFF.

V and J are TRBV5-1 and TRBJ1-3; D perhaps matches TRBD1 (5 bases). Looked up from germline, CDR1 is SGHRS and CDR2 is YFSETQ. This CDR3 has 14 residues. V shed 0 bases and J shed 2 bases, with 6 bases lying between them. CDR3 sequence: CASSLVGAGNTIYF. The CDR3 nucleotides are TGCGCCAGCAGCTTGGTAGGGGCTGGAAACACCATATATTTT.

The chain carries TRBV11-3 and TRBJ1-4; TRBD1 is a possible D gene (6 bases). Germline CDR1 and CDR2: SGHNT and YENEEA. This CDR3 has 15 residues. Trimming stripped 2 bases from V and 4 bases from J, with 11 bases between. The CDR3 loop reads CASSLKDRFNEKLFF. As DNA, the CDR3 is TGTGCCAGCAGCTTAAAGGACAGATTTAATGAAAAACTGTTTTTT.

J is TRBJ2-1 and V is TRBV10-3; TRBD2 matches at 9 bases. The germline V gene encodes CDR1 ENHRY and CDR2 SYGVKD. This CDR3 is 14 amino acids long. J lost 4 bases, V lost 6 bases, and 4 bases had no gene match. CDR3 in DNA: TGTGCCATCAGCGCGGGGGGGCTTTACAATGAGCAGTTCTTC. Translation: CAISAGGLYNEQFF.

The chain employs TRBV7-2 and TRBJ2-7; no definite D call. Per germline, CDR1 SGHTA and CDR2 FQGNSA. This CDR3 has 13 residues. V lost 3 bases, J lost 5 bases, and 11 bases lay in between. The CDR3 coding sequence is TGTGCCAGCAGCTTGCCGTTGAGTGACGAGCAGTACTTC. This sequence encodes CASSLPLSDEQYF.

This rearrangement joins TRBV19 to TRBJ1-2; D possibly corresponds to TRBD1 (5 bases). Trimming shortened V by 1 base and J by 4 bases, and 10 bases separated the two germline ends. The V gene's germline CDR1 is LNHDA and CDR2 SQIVND (reference sequence). The CDR3 is 14 residues long. The CDR3 is CASSIATERYGYTF. As DNA, the CDR3 is TGTGCCAGTAGTATAGCGACAGAACGCTATGGCTACACCTTC.

The chain has TRBV4-3 and TRBJ1-2, with 7 positions matching TRBD1. CDR1 is LGHNA and CDR2 is YSLEER in the germline V gene. J lost 2 bases, V lost 4 bases, and 7 bases had no gene match. The CDR3 length is 15 residues. CDR3 sequence: CASSRSGTENYGYTF. Written as DNA, the CDR3 is TGCGCCAGCAGCCGTAGTGGGACAGAAAACTATGGCTACACCTTC.

The chain carries TRBV28 and TRBJ1-3; no definite D call. Between the trimmed V and J ends, which lost 7 bases and 6 bases, there was a span of 7 bases. CDR1 and CDR2 (germline): MDHEN, SYDVKM. This CDR3 is built from 11 residues. CDR3 DNA sequence: TGTGCCAGCACTTTCTTAAACACCATATATTTT. Amino acid sequence: CASTFLNTIYF.

This clone was observed a few times. The gene calls are TRBV19 and TRBJ1-2, with D tentatively TRBD1 (5 bases). This CDR3 is built from 15 residues. CDR1 and CDR2 from the germline V gene are LNHDA and SQIVND (reference sequence). Trimming removed 0 bases at V and 8 bases at J, with 16 bases between. Here the CDR3 DNA reads TGTGCCAGTAGTATAGATAGGGAGGGGTCGGGAGGCTACACCTTC. As protein: CASSIDREGSGGYTF.

This clone was found a few times. This chain links TRBV7-6 with TRBJ1-1; TRBD1 might be the D (5 bases). The CDR3 length is 15 residues. CDR1 SGHVS and CDR2 FNYEAQ come from the germline V gene. V was cut by 5 bases and J by 1 base, with 14 bases left in between. The CDR3 DNA reads TGTGCCAGCAGCCCCCATTTGGGGGGGAACACTGAAGCTTTCTTT. As protein: CASSPHLGGNTEAFF.

The J gene is TRBJ1-1, the V gene TRBV27, with 12 bases matching TRBD1. V trimming: 0 bases; J trimming: 5 bases; junction bases outside the gene matches: 7. The CDR3 is 17 residues long. Germline assignment: CDR1 MNHEY and CDR2 SMNVEV (reference sequence). The CDR3 region is CASSLSIRDRGRTEAFF. DNA of the CDR3: TGTGCCAGCAGTTTATCTATTAGGGACAGGGGGCGGACTGAAGCTTTCTTT.

The sample holds a few counts of this clone. CDR3 protein: CAISRDRAGELFF. The CDR3 coding sequence is TGTGCCATCAGTCGGGACAGGGCCGGGGAGCTGTTTTTT. The chain uses TRBV10-3 and TRBJ2-2; TRBD1 matches at 9 bases. Germline V lookup: CDR1 ENHRY, CDR2 SYGVKD. CDR3 length: 13 amino acids. V was pared by 5 bases and J by 6 bases, with 1 base of the junction left unmatched.

This clone has a handful of counts. The chain links TRBV29-1 to TRBJ2-5; tentatively, D is TRBD2 (6 bases). The CDR3 is 13 residues long. Germline CDR1 reads SQVTM; CDR2 reads ANQGSEA. Trimming removed 4 bases from V and 3 bases from J, with 12 bases in between. CDR3 bases: TGCAGCGTTGTAGGGACTCCAGAAGAGACCCAGTACTTC. It codes for CSVVGTPEETQYF.

The CDR3 DNA follows: TGCGCCAGCAGCTTGGAAACAGGGGACCGTCCCACTGAAGCTTTCTTT. The encoded protein is CASSLETGDRPTEAFF. The chain recombines TRBV5-1 with TRBJ1-1, with 7 bases that match TRBD1. The length of the CDR3 is 16 residues. CDR1 SGHRS and CDR2 YFSETQ come from the germline V gene. The V segment lost 0 bases and the J segment 4 bases; nucleotides outside the gene matches: 9.

This chain connects TRBV5-1 to TRBJ2-3, with D maybe TRBD1 (5 bases). The germline V gene encodes CDR1 SGHRS and CDR2 YFSETQ. CDR3 length: 15 residues. V gave up 5 bases and J gave up 1 base, with 14 bases separating them. CDR3 DNA: TGCGCCAGCAGTTCTTGGGGCCGTGGCACAGATACGCAGTATTTT. It is translated as CASSSWGRGTDTQYF.

The chain uses TRBV7-8 and TRBJ1-2; D perhaps matches TRBD1 (6 bases). Germline CDR1 is SGHVS and CDR2 is FQNEAQ. The V end was cut by 0 bases, the J end by 5 bases, with 19 bases between. The CDR3 runs to 17 residues. In nucleotides, the CDR3 is TGTGCCAGCAGCTTAGCGGGCCAAGCAGGGGAGTTTTATGGCTACACCTTC. It translates to CASSLAGQAGEFYGYTF.

This sequence joins TRBV7-8 and TRBJ2-2, with TRBD2 matching 8 bases. Germline V gene lookup returns CDR1 SGHVS and CDR2 FQNEAQ. The trim removed 5 bases at V and 6 bases at J, leaving 11 bases unmatched. This CDR3 is 16 amino acids long. CDR3 residues: CASSLRGGGYAGELFF. In DNA form, the CDR3 reads TGTGCCAGCAGCCTACGGGGGGGCGGGTACGCCGGGGAGCTGTTTTTT.

This clone was seen a handful of times. The chain employs TRBV5-4 and TRBJ2-3, with 15 bases fitting TRBD2. Trimming took 0 bases from V and 7 from J; bases not matched to a gene: 6. CDR3 length: 17 residues. Germline loops: CDR1 SGHNT, CDR2 YYREEE (reference sequence). CDR3: CASSLGRTSGGANTQYF. In nucleotides, the CDR3 is TGTGCCAGCAGCTTGGGCCGGACTAGCGGGGGGGCAAATACGCAGTATTTT.

The chain combines TRBV18 with TRBJ2-7; D gene uncertain. CDR3 length: 12 residues. Trimming removed 5 bases from V and 0 bases from J, with 5 bases in between. Germline values: CDR1 KGHSH, CDR2 LQKENI. In DNA form, the CDR3 reads TGTGCCAGCTCAGGCGGCTCCTACGAGCAGTACGTC. Its translation: CASSGGSYEQYV.

The table lists this clone with a few counts. The chain carries TRBV28 and TRBJ2-7, with a possible D match to TRBD2 (7 bases). V shed 4 bases and J shed 2 bases, with 12 bases lying between them. Germline assignment: CDR1 MDHEN and CDR2 SYDVKM. This CDR3 has 14 amino acids. The CDR3 reads CASSWGGTTYEQYV. CDR3 nucleotide sequence: TGTGCCAGCAGTTGGGGGGGGACAACCTACGAGCAGTACGTC.

The gene calls are TRBV6-5 and TRBJ2-1, with 7 bases identical to TRBD2. The CDR3 is made up of 13 amino acids. The ends lost 2 bases at V and 9 bases at J; junction bases unmatched: 4. The germline V gene has CDR1 MNHEY and CDR2 SVGAGI. The chain's CDR3 is CASSYGGRGEQFF. The CDR3 bases are TGTGCCAGCAGTTACGGGGGGAGGGGTGAGCAGTTCTTC.